This entry concerns a single T cell receptor (beta chain). Primers for the PCR totalled 60 Vbeta and 13 Jbeta. Only in-frame clones appear in the TCRdb table, and some are missing; sequencing was by immunoSEQ multiplex PCR. The table lists approximately 96,000 clones, roughly 70% of them singletons, with 1.5% to 2% in the top ten. The data belong to a study of cytomegalovirus exposure and HLA in healthy donors. This CDR3 has 15 residues. V was pared by 6 bases and J by 7 bases, with 7 bases of the junction left unmatched. Germline V gene sequence: CDR1 MDHEN, CDR2 SYDVKM. The source material was PBMCs. The receptor was derived from a male donor in good health and CMV-seronegative. The chain employs TRBV28 and TRBJ2-7; 15 nucleotides line up with TRBD2. The CDR3 DNA sequence: TGTGCCAGCAGACGGACTAGCGGGAGGGGTGGAGAGCAGTACTTC. This gives the protein CASRRTSGRGGEQYF.